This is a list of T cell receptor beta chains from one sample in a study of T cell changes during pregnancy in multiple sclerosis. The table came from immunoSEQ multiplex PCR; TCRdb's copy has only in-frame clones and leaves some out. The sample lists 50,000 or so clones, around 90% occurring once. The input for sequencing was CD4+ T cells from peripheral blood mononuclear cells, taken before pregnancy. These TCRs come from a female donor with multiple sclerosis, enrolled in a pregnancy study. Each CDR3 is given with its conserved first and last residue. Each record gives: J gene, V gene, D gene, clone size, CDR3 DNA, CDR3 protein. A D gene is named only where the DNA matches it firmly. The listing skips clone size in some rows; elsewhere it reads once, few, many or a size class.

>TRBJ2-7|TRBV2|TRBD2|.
TGTGCCCGCCGCCCCAGAGGACTAGGGAGGCCCGAGCAGTACTTC
CARRPRGLGRPEQYF
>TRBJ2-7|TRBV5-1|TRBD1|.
TGCGCCAGCAGCCACACCGGGACAGGGCGTTACGAGCAGTACTTC
CASSHTGTGRYEQYF
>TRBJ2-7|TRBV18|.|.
TGTGCCAGCTCACCTGGGACACCCAATCACTCCTACGAGCAGTACTTC
CASSPGTPNHSYEQYF
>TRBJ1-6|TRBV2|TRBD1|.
TGTGCCAGCAGCCGGACAGGGATGATTAATAATTCACCCCTCCACTTT
CASSRTGMINNSPLHF
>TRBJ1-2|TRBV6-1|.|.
TGTGCCAGCAGTGAAAGATCGCGGCCGCACTATGGCTACACCTTC
CASSERSRPHYGYTF
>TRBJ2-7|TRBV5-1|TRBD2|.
TGCGCCAGCAGCTTGGAACGCGGGAGGGTTCCCTACGAGCAGTACTTC
CASSLERGRVPYEQYF
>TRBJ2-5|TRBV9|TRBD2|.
TGTGCCAGCAGCCCCCAAGCGGGAGGGCCCGGGGAGACCCAGTACTTC
CASSPQAGGPGETQYF
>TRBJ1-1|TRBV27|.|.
TGTGCCAGCAAACCCTGGACAGCACCCAAAGCTTTCTTT
CASKPWTAPKAFF
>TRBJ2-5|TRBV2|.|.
TGTGCCAGCTCCCAGAACAGTCAAGAGACCCAGTACTTC
CASSQNSQETQYF
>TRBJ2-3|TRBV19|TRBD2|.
TGTGCCACCAACGCTGGGAGGGCCAGGGATACGCAGTATTTT
CATNAGRARDTQYF
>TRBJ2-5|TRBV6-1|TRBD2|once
TGTGCCAGCATCCCTTGGGGGGGTCGTCAAGAGACCCAGTACTTC
CASIPWGGRQETQYF
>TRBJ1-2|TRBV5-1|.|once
TGCGCCAGCAGCTTGGATGGGGGCGGAGATGGCTACACCTTC
CASSLDGGGDGYTF
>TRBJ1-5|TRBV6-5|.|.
TGTGCCAGTGGGCAGGGGAATCAGCCCCAGCATTTT
CASGQGNQPQHF
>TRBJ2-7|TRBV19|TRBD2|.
TGTGCCAGTAAGCCCCTGGCTAGCGGCGTTTACGAGCAGTACTTC
CASKPLASGVYEQYF
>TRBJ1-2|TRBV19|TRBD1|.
TGTGCCAGTAGTGACAGGGGGCTATCTCATGGCTACACCTTC
CASSDRGLSHGYTF
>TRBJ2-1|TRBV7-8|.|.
TGTGCCAGCAGCAAAGACTCCTACCTCTCGGTCTTC
CASSKDSYLSVF
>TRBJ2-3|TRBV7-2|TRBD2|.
TGTGCCAGCAGAGTTGTCGGACTAGCGGGAGGGAGGGTCACAGATACGCAGTATTTT
CASRVVGLAGGRVTDTQYF
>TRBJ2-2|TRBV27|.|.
TGTGCCCCCGGCAGGGCGAACACCGGGGAGCTGTTTTTT
CAPGRANTGELFF
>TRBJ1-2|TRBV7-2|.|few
TGTGCCAGCAGCTTCGGACTCTTCTACACCTTC
CASSFGLFYTF
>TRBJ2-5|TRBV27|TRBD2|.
TGTGCCAGCAGAACTTTAGCGGGAGAGCGACCTCAAGAGACCCAGTACTTC
CASRTLAGERPQETQYF
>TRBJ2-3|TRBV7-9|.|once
TGTGCCAGCAGCCCTAACACAGATACGCAGTATTTT
CASSPNTDTQYF
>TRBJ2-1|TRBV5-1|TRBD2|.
TGCGCCAGCAGCTTGGTGGGGACTAGCGGGATTAGCGTCGGTGAGCAGTTCTTC
CASSLVGTSGISVGEQFF
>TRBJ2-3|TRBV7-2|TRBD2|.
TGTGCCAGCAGCAATCTGGCGGGAGGGAGCACAGATACGCAGTATTTT
CASSNLAGGSTDTQYF
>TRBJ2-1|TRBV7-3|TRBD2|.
TGTGCCAGCAGCTCAACTAGCGGGAGTTTCAATGAGCAGTTCTTC
CASSSTSGSFNEQFF
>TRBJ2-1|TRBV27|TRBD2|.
TGTGCCAGCAGTGGACTAGCGGGAGTTAATGAGCAGTTCTTC
CASSGLAGVNEQFF
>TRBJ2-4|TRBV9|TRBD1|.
TGTGCCAGCAGCGTAGGGGACAGATTGGGGGACAAAAACATTCAGTACTTC
CASSVGDRLGDKNIQYF
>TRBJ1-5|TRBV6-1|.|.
TGTGCCAGCAGTCTAACGGGGAATCAGCCCCAGCATTTT
CASSLTGNQPQHF
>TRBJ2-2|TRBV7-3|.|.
TGTGCCAGCAGCTTAGTTAGGGGAGGCGGGGAGCTGTTTTTT
CASSLVRGGGELFF
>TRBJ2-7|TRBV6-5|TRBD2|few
TGTGCCAGCAGTTTTTTACTAGCGGGTCGACCAGGGGAGCAGTACTTC
CASSFLLAGRPGEQYF
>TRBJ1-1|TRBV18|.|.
TGTGCCAGCTCACCCGAGGGTAGCGGACGCGAAGCTTTCTTT
CASSPEGSGREAFF
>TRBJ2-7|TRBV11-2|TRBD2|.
TGTGCCAGCAGTCCCGGGACTAGCGGGACCGAGCAGTACTTC
CASSPGTSGTEQYF
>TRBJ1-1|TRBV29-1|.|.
TGCAGCGGTGGACAGCTGAACACTGAAGCTTTCTTT
CSGGQLNTEAFF
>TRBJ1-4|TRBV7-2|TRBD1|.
TGTGCCAGCAGCCTCCGACAGGGGAGTGAAAAACTGTTTTTT
CASSLRQGSEKLFF
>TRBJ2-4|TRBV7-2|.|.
TGTGCCAGCAGCTCCGCGAACATTCAGTACTTC
CASSSANIQYF
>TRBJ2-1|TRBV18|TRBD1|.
TGTGCCAGCTCACCACAGGGACAGGGGTTGGATGAGCAGTTCTTC
CASSPQGQGLDEQFF
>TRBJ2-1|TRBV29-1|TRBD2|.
TGCAGCGCTTTAGGGCGGGAGAAGTCCTACAATGAGCAGTTCTTC
CSALGREKSYNEQFF